This TCR beta chain was recovered during a study of blood T cell repertoires in COVID-19. In the study overall: Sources were T cells, B-cell-depleted T cells, or PBMCs; the material itself was cDNA or gDNA.

Authors' data handling: The assay estimated nucleated cells by amplifying reference gene primers. This table comes from immunoSEQ multiplex PCR, and its TCRdb copy is limited to in-frame clones, with some not included. V, J and clone size are taken as reported in that table, and D and trimming were inferred from the DNA itself. Among 250,000 or so clones, 87% were seen once, and the ten largest hold roughly 1.6%. CDR1 is SNHLY and CDR2 is FYNNEI in the germline V gene. CDR3 length equals 13 residues. The ends lost 4 bases at V and 6 bases at J; junction bases unmatched: 5. This receptor was obtained from a woman between 40 and 50 years old who had recovered from COVID-19. The gene calls are TRBV2 and TRBJ2-7, with 8 nucleotides matching TRBD1. Sequencing was done on a sample of peripheral blood. Written as DNA, the CDR3 is TGTGCCAGCAGTGTAACAGGGGGTGGCGAGCAGTACTTC. It codes for CASSVTGGGEQYF.